A single sample gave rise to the 28 T cell receptor beta chains below, sequenced in a study of Ad26.COV2.S vaccination and SARS-CoV-2 variants. Treatment denoted: 15 to 20 received Ad26.COV2.S at low or high dose, single or two shots; about 5 received placebo; per-sample allocation not given. Collection of the samples took place on day 63 after the first injection of vaccine or placebo. The method was immunoSEQ multiplex PCR; TCRdb's version includes in-frame clones alone and lacks a portion of them. Among about 450,000 clones listed, nearly 90% were seen once. Source: peripheral blood, taken in a trial of Ad26.COV2.S vaccine versus placebo. These receptors originate from a person aged 18-65 years who received the Ad26.COV2.S COVID-19 vaccine or a placebo.

With respect to this clone: The germline gene is not matched at one end of the junction; a read error may be the cause. The chain employs TRBV2 and TRBJ2-2, with 8 bases matching TRBD1. The CDR3 is 14 amino acids. Germline-derived CDR1 and CDR2 are SNHLY and FYNNEI. The CDR3 coding sequence is TGTGCCAGCAGGGAAGGACAGGGAGTCGGGGAGCTGTTTTTT. This translates into CASREGQGVGELFF.

This chain connects TRBV7-9 to TRBJ2-3; 10 nucleotides line up with TRBD1. CDR3 length equals 15 residues. V was pared by 5 bases and J by 3 bases, with 5 bases of the junction left unmatched. Germline CDR1 is SEHNR and CDR2 is FQNEAQ (reference sequence). The CDR3 here is CASSGQGVGTDTQYF. The CDR3 bases are TGTGCCAGCAGCGGACAGGGGGTTGGGACAGATACGCAGTATTTT.

The chain employs TRBV18 and TRBJ1-5; TRBD1 is a possible D gene (6 bases). Trimming took 0 bases from V and 6 from J, leaving 15 bases between them. Germline V gives CDR1 KGHSH, CDR2 LQKENI. The CDR3 sequence is 16 residues long. CDR3: CASSPPARGLLQPQHF. DNA for the CDR3: TGTGCCAGCTCACCACCGGCCCGGGGGCTGCTTCAGCCCCAGCATTTT. Looking up the rest from reference TRBV18 and TRBJ1-5 gives the full variable domain: NAGVMQNPRHLVRRRGQEARLRCSPMKGHSHVYWYRQLPEEGLKFMVYLQKENIIDESGMPKERFSAEFPKEGPSILRIQQVVRGDSAAYFCASSPPARGLLQPQHFGDGTRLSIL.

This sequence joins TRBV7-8 and TRBJ1-5; no clear D. Germline V CDR1 and CDR2: SGHVS, FQNEAQ. This CDR3 has 23 amino acids. V was trimmed by 5 bases and J by 1 base, leaving 36 bases between them. In DNA, the CDR3 is TGTGCCAGCAGCCCCCTGTCCCCACACAGCTTCTGGATAACTCCGACGAGCAATCAGCCCCAGCATTTT. This sequence encodes CASSPLSPHSFWITPTSNQPQHF.

This chain uses TRBV12-3 or TRBV12-4 with TRBJ1-2, with 7 bases aligning to TRBD1. The CDR3 spans 12 residues. J gave up 7 bases and V 7 bases, and 6 bases lay outside the gene matches. As DNA, the CDR3 is TGTGCCAGCACCAAGACAGGGTCTGGCTACACCTTC. It is translated as CASTKTGSGYTF.

The chain couples TRBV6-5 to TRBJ1-2; 7 nucleotides agree with TRBD1. Germline V gives CDR1 MNHEY, CDR2 SVGAGI. The CDR3 is 15 residues long. Trimming removed 5 bases from V and 4 bases from J; junction bases left unmatched: 10. For the CDR3, the DNA is TGTGCCAGCAGTCGTGACAGGGTACTACTCTATGGCTACACCTTC. Translating gives CASSRDRVLLYGYTF.

The V call is TRBV2, the J call TRBJ1-5; 9 positions match TRBD1. The CDR3 contains 15 residues. Germline CDR1 reads SNHLY; CDR2 reads FYNNEI. Trimming removed 3 bases from V and 5 bases from J; junction bases left unmatched: 5. CDR3 sequence (DNA): TGTGCCAGCAGTGATGGGGGACAGGGTGATCAGCCCCAGCATTTT. It yields the protein CASSDGGQGDQPQHF.

This rearrangement joins TRBV6-5 to TRBJ2-3, with D possibly TRBD2 on 6 matching bases. The CDR3 has 15 residues. Germline lookup yields CDR1 MNHEY and CDR2 SVGAGI. V dropped 5 bases and J dropped 4 bases, with 16 bases sitting between them. The CDR3 DNA is TGTGCCAGCAGTCTTTACGGGAGTAGGGCAGATACGCAGTATTTT. This encodes CASSLYGSRADTQYF.

With regard to this clone: The junction shows a germline mismatch at one end, possibly a read error. The chain combines TRBV6-2 or TRBV6-3 with TRBJ1-2, with D maybe TRBD1 (5 bases). The CDR3 contains 12 residues. Germline V CDR1 and CDR2: MNHEY, SVGEGT. CDR3 DNA: TGTGCCAGCAGTGACTCAGGGATCGGCTACACCTTC. It codes for CASSDSGIGYTF.

The rearrangement joins TRBV6-2 or TRBV6-3 to TRBJ2-3; D is ambiguous. CDR1 is MNHEY, CDR2 SVGEGT, per germline. The V gene lost 2 bases and the J gene lost 0 bases, with 6 bases spanning the gap. This CDR3 comprises 14 residues. This chain's CDR3 is CASSYKGSTDTQYF. CDR3 coding DNA: TGTGCCAGCAGTTACAAGGGCAGCACAGATACGCAGTATTTT.

This rearrangement joins TRBV9 to TRBJ1-2, with a possible D match to TRBD1 (6 bases). CDR3 size: 17 residues. The germline V gene has CDR1 SGDLS and CDR2 YYNGEE. Trimming stripped 0 bases from V and 6 bases from J, with 21 bases between. CDR3 sequence reads: CASSVEGTVRTVNGYTF. The DNA for the CDR3 is TGTGCCAGCAGCGTAGAGGGGACGGTGAGGACAGTCAATGGCTACACCTTC.

The rearrangement links TRBV11-2 to TRBJ1-2; D not resolved. Trimming took off 5 bases at V and 8 bases at J, with 15 bases between the two ends. Germline V gives CDR1 SGHAT, CDR2 FQNNGV. The CDR3 runs to 13 residues. This chain's CDR3 is CASSPSVRRGYTF. For the CDR3, the DNA is TGTGCCAGCAGCCCATCAGTTCGGAGAGGCTACACCTTC.

V is TRBV11-3 and J is TRBJ1-4, with 8 bases aligning to TRBD1. The length of the CDR3 is 15 residues. CDR1 and CDR2 (germline): SGHNT, YENEEA. V lost 5 bases, J lost 8 bases, and 10 bases stayed unmatched. CDR3 protein: CASSRSGGWKEKLFF. The CDR3 nucleotides read TGTGCCAGCAGCAGATCAGGGGGCTGGAAGGAAAAACTGTTTTTT.

The chain couples TRBV9 to TRBJ2-1; D might be TRBD1 (8 bases). Trimming removed 3 bases from V and 3 bases from J, with 13 bases in between. The CDR3 consists of 15 residues. The germline CDR1 and CDR2 sequences are SGDLS and YYNGEE. CDR3 nucleotide sequence: TGTGCCAGCAGCGCTACAGGGGGGGTCTACAATGAGCAGTTCTTC. Protein sequence: CASSATGGVYNEQFF.

This clone was seen more than once but under ten times. CDR3 sequence reads: CASARDSNEKLFF. The DNA of the CDR3 is TGTGCCAGTGCGCGGGATTCAAATGAAAAACTGTTTTTT. This sequence joins TRBV11-3 and TRBJ1-4; the D is unclear. Germline CDR1 is SGHNT and CDR2 is YENEEA. Trimming removed 9 bases at V and 5 bases at J, with 13 bases between. CDR3 length: 13 residues.

The V gene is TRBV4-3, the J gene TRBJ1-2; 7 bases line up with TRBD1. The CDR3 runs to 13 residues. V shed 1 base, J shed 7 bases, and the junction held 3 bases outside the gene matches. Per the germline V gene, CDR1 is LGHNA and CDR2 is YSLEER. CDR3 nucleotide sequence: TGCGCCAGCAGCCAAGGAACAGGGGCTGGCTACACCTTC. It is translated as CASSQGTGAGYTF.

Only a few counts were recorded for this clone. The CDR3 loop is CASSLEGSSNYGYTF. The CDR3 DNA is TGTGCCAGCAGCTTGGAGGGGTCGAGTAACTATGGCTACACCTTC. This rearrangement joins TRBV7-2 to TRBJ1-2; possibly TRBD1 for D (5 bases). There are 15 residues in the CDR3. The V gene's germline CDR1 is SGHTA and CDR2 FQGNSA. The V end was cut by 3 bases, the J end by 1 base, with 12 bases between.

The genes are TRBV10-3 and TRBJ2-5; D might be TRBD1 or TRBD2, each matching 5 bases. This CDR3 has 14 amino acids. Germline V gives CDR1 ENHRY, CDR2 SYGVKD. Between the trimmed V and J ends, which lost 11 bases and 3 bases, there was a span of 19 bases. The CDR3 DNA follows: TGTGCCGCGGGCCTCTCCATGGGGGAAGAGACCCAGTACTTC. This translates into CAAGLSMGEETQYF.

This chain joins TRBV20-1 and TRBJ1-1, with D possibly matching TRBD1 (5 bases). The germline V gene has CDR1 DFQATT and CDR2 SNEGSKA (reference sequence). The CDR3 covers 11 residues. The CDR3 sequence: CILGGSTEAFF. In DNA, the CDR3 is TGCATCCTTGGGGGAAGCACTGAAGCTTTCTTT.

The chain carries TRBV6-2 or TRBV6-3 and TRBJ2-3; the D call may be TRBD1 or TRBD2 (5 bases each). V was pared by 5 bases and J by 4 bases, with 22 bases between. The CDR3 runs 17 residues. From germline, CDR1 is MNHEY and CDR2 SVGEGT. The chain's CDR3 is CASSLSRGAGRPDTQYF. CDR3 DNA: TGTGCCAGCAGTCTCAGTAGAGGGGCGGGCCGTCCAGATACGCAGTATTTT.

This clone is a singleton in its sample. This rearrangement joins TRBV27 to TRBJ2-1; D remains unclear. Germline loops: CDR1 MNHEY, CDR2 SMNVEV (reference sequence). V was shortened by 6 bases and J by 14 bases, with 14 bases between the two germline ends. This CDR3 is 11 amino acids long. This CDR3 reads CASSVGPREFF. CDR3 bases: TGTGCCAGCAGCGTCGGGCCCCGGGAGTTCTTC.

The V and J genes are TRBV11-3 and TRBJ1-3; D call uncertain. This CDR3 is built from 13 residues. Germline loops: CDR1 SGHNT, CDR2 YENEEA. Trimming took off 5 bases at V and 4 bases at J, with 9 bases between the two ends. CDR3 DNA sequence: TGTGCCAGCAGCCCCGACACGGGAAACACCATATATTTT. Translated: CASSPDTGNTIYF.

The gene calls are TRBV6-2 or TRBV6-3 and TRBJ2-2, with D possibly being TRBD2 (5 bases). Deletions cut 6 bases from V and 3 bases from J, with 14 bases between. The CDR3 runs to 15 residues. Germline V gene lookup returns CDR1 MNHEY and CDR2 SVGEGT. CDR3 protein: CASSRLRAYTGELFF. The DNA for the CDR3 is TGTGCCAGCAGCCGATTGCGGGCCTACACCGGGGAGCTGTTTTTT.

The chain joins TRBV6-4 to TRBJ2-1; D ambiguous. Germline-derived CDR1 and CDR2 are MRHNA and SNTAGT. The CDR3 length is 15 residues. V was trimmed by 4 bases and J by 9 bases, leaving 19 bases between them. This chain's CDR3 is CASSVYGPPLGEQFF. In DNA form, the CDR3 reads TGTGCCAGCAGTGTCTATGGTCCGCCCCTGGGTGAGCAGTTCTTC.

The chain recombines TRBV5-4 with TRBJ2-7; D may be TRBD1 (6 bases). The V end was cut by 1 base, the J end by 3 bases, with 14 bases between. The CDR3 totals 15 residues. Germline assignment: CDR1 SGHNT and CDR2 YYREEE (reference sequence). The CDR3 reads CASSLFGRGNYEQYV. The CDR3 coding sequence is TGTGCCAGCAGCTTGTTCGGCAGGGGCAACTACGAGCAGTACGTC.

This rearrangement joins TRBV21-1 to TRBJ2-1. TRBV21-1 is termed a pseudogene. The CDR3 is 14 amino acids. The CDR3 DNA is TGTGCCAGCAGCACGAGGGGTCCAGAAAATGAGCAGTTCTTC. Translated, it gives CASSTRGPENEQFF.

The chain is built from TRBV5-1 and TRBJ2-4; tentatively, D is TRBD2 (5 bases). V was pared by 0 bases and J by 6 bases, with 10 bases between. In germline, CDR1 is SGHRS, CDR2 YFSETQ. The CDR3 has 14 residues. CDR3 sequence (DNA): TGCGCCAGCAGCTTGGTCCCGGGAATAAACATTCAGTACTTC. Translated, it gives CASSLVPGINIQYF.

This sequence joins TRBV19 and TRBJ1-2; TRBD1 agrees at 7 bases. The CDR3 consists of 15 residues. The germline V gene encodes CDR1 LNHDA and CDR2 SQIVND (reference sequence). J lost 2 bases, V lost 6 bases, and 9 bases had no gene match. The CDR3 is CASSDPGGTNYGYTF. DNA of the CDR3: TGTGCCAGTAGCGACCCAGGGGGAACAAACTATGGCTACACCTTC. Full variable domain (rest looked up from reference TRBV19 and TRBJ1-2): DGGITQSPKYLFRKEGQNVTLSCEQNLNHDAMYWYRQDPGQGLRLIYYSQIVNDFQKGDIAEGYSVSREKKESFPLTVTSAQKNPTAFYLCASSDPGGTNYGYTFGSGTRLTVV.